This entry lists 10 T cell receptor beta chains sequenced from one sample in a study of tumor-infiltrating lymphocytes in primary liver carcinoma. TCR beta cDNA was made from 400 to 600 ng total RNA with a constant-region primer. Researchers made the TCR beta libraries by running three nested multiplex PCR rounds with slightly modified ARM-PCR. Rounds one and two of PCR, each of 10 cycles, were primed with TRBV1-TRBV30 forward primers and a C-beta reverse primer. One entry per CDR3 protein results from TCRdb running MiXCR on the multiplex PCR reads. The repertoire holds fewer than 80,000 distinct CDR3 sequences, with roughly two thirds as singletons. Each 20-30 mg portion of unsorted bulk tissue served as the source for co-extraction of RNA and DNA. The source material was tumor-adjacent normal liver tissue. The receptors come from a man aged 35-49 years with primary liver carcinoma and hepatitis B virus infection.

As regards this clonotype: A much bigger clone sits one base away, suggesting this may be a read error. A read error is likely, as this CDR3 ends without the conserved phenylalanine or tryptophan. This chain links TRBV6-2 or TRBV6-3 with TRBJ1-1; TRBD1 is a possible D gene (6 bases). With 8 bases removed from V and 2 bases from J, the gap between germline ends came to 9 bases. This CDR3 comprises 12 residues. Looked up from germline, CDR1 is MNHEY and CDR2 is SVGEGT. CDR3 DNA: TGTGCCAGCGGGACACGTAACACTGAAGCTTTCTCT. This encodes CASGTRNTEAFS.

The CDR3: CASCLGTDSEAFF. The CDR3 region has the DNA TGTGCCAGCTGCCTAGGGACGGACTCCGAAGCTTTCTTT. The chain links TRBV7-9 to TRBJ1-1; TRBD1 might be the D (5 bases). Germline lookup yields CDR1 SEHNR and CDR2 FQNEAQ (reference sequence). There are 13 residues in the CDR3. Trimming took 8 bases from V and 8 from J, leaving 18 bases between them.

About this clonotype itself: This may be a read error: a much more frequent sequence differs by one nucleotide. This chain connects TRBV5-1 to TRBJ2-2; D is unresolved. The germline V and J ends were trimmed by 4 bases and 7 bases, with 11 bases remaining between them. The CDR3 totals 13 residues. CDR1 is SGHRS and CDR2 is YFSETQ in the germline V gene. The CDR3 sequence is CASSPYSIGELFF. CDR3 nucleotides: TGCGCCAGCAGCCCATACTCTATCGGGGAGCTGTTTTTT.

A note on this clonotype: One junction end disagrees with the germline gene, perhaps due to a read error. The chain recombines TRBV4-2 with TRBJ2-7; 9 nucleotides agree with TRBD2. The CDR3 spans 16 residues. From germline, CDR1 is LGHNA and CDR2 YNFKEQ. The CDR3 DNA reads as TGCGCCAGCAGCCAAGGTATAGCGGGAGCCTCCTACGAGCAGTATTTC. Translating gives CASSQGIAGASYEQYF.

On this clonotype itself: Relative to the germline gene, one junction end is altered; a read error may explain this. The gene calls are TRBV4-3 and TRBJ2-5, with D tentatively TRBD1 or TRBD2 (5 bases each). Germline V gives CDR1 LGHNA, CDR2 YSLEER. The CDR3 is 13 amino acids. The CDR3 region has the DNA TGCGCCAGCAGCCAAGGACGAGGGGAGTCCCAATACTTC. It specifies CASSQGRGESQYF.

About this clonotype itself: Because the CDR3 is missing its conserved closing phenylalanine or tryptophan, this is likely a read error. V is TRBV10-3 and J is TRBJ2-2, with unresolved D. Germline V lookup: CDR1 ENHRY, CDR2 SYGVKD. There are 14 residues in the CDR3. The V end lost 0 bases, the J end lost 9 bases, and 11 bases lay between the germline ends. The CDR3 reads CAISESAGMRELFC. The DNA of the CDR3 is TGTGCCATCAGTGAGTCGGCTGGGATGAGGGAGCTGTTTTGT.

The J gene is TRBJ2-1, the V gene TRBV5-6; D may match TRBD1 or TRBD2 (7 bases each). Germline V gene data show CDR1 as SGHDT and CDR2 as YYEEEE. The CDR3 has 17 residues. Trimming removed 3 bases at V and 4 bases at J, with 20 bases between. The CDR3: CASSSNLQGREYNEQFF. CDR3 coding DNA: TGTGCCAGCAGCTCGAACCTACAGGGGCGGGAGTACAATGAGCAGTTCTTC.

As regards this clonotype: The CDR3 ends on some other residue instead of the conserved phenylalanine or tryptophan, so this is likely a read error. The DNA is left out, because the CDR3 cannot be placed on it with certainty; the CDR3 is given as TCRdb lists it. The chain has TRBV6-1 and TRBJ1-2; the table's D call, TRBD1, was not checked against the DNA. Germline V gene data show CDR1 as MNHNS and CDR2 as SASEGT. With termini counted, the CDR3 has 15 amino acids. The CDR3 reads CASSAPGPSVYGYAI.

With respect to this clonotype: This sequence may be a read error, since a much larger clone differs from it by one base. The chain recombines TRBV28 with TRBJ1-5; 8 bases map to TRBD1. The CDR3 extends over 15 amino acids. Losses at the gene ends were 5 bases for V and 7 bases for J; bases not matched to a gene: 10. Germline V gene lookup returns CDR1 MDHEN and CDR2 SYDVKM. Written as DNA, the CDR3 is TGTGCCAGCAGTACGTCAGGGGGCGCGGGGCAGCCCCAGCATTTT. This gives the protein CASSTSGGAGQPQHF.

The chain uses TRBV6-1 and TRBJ2-7; the match to TRBD1 covers 7 bases. Looked up from germline, CDR1 is MNHNS and CDR2 is SASEGT. The CDR3 consists of 15 residues. The ends lost 2 bases at V and 6 bases at J; junction bases unmatched: 10. The CDR3 DNA reads as TGTGCCAGCAGTGAAACCGGGGCAGGGGGTTGCGAGCAGTACTTC. This sequence encodes CASSETGAGGCEQYF.